These T cell receptor beta chains were read from a single sample in a study of OX40 agonist ivuxolimab in advanced cancers. Measured with immunoSEQ multiplex PCR; TCRdb has only the in-frame clones, and not every one. The sample includes tens of thousands of clones, around 84% of them seen just once. The material sequenced was CD4+ or CD8+ T cells sorted from blood, taken in a trial of the OX40 agonist ivuxolimab. All receptors come from an adult with an advanced solid tumor such as melanoma, head and neck, liver or kidney cancer. The CDR3 runs from the conserved cysteine through the conserved F or W. Fields, in order: CDR3 DNA, CDR3 protein, clone size, J gene, D gene, V gene. The D gene is left open where the match is weak. Size is stated for part of the rows, as once, few or many counts, or as a class when the clone is expanded.

CDR3 DNA: TGTGCCAGCAGTTCCGACAGGGTGGCTTTCTTT
CDR3 protein: CASSSDRVAFF
clone size: .
J gene: TRBJ1-1
D gene: TRBD1
V gene: TRBV7-8

CDR3 DNA: TGTGCCTGGAGTGTACGGTACAATCAGCCCCAGCATTTT
CDR3 protein: CAWSVRYNQPQHF
clone size: few
J gene: TRBJ1-5
D gene: .
V gene: TRBV30

CDR3 DNA: TGTGCCAGCAGTCTCCGGGGGGGCACCTACGAGCAGTACTTC
CDR3 protein: CASSLRGGTYEQYF
clone size: .
J gene: TRBJ2-7
D gene: TRBD2
V gene: TRBV9

CDR3 DNA: TGTGCCACCCGGGACCGGGGGAGCTCCTACAATGAGCAGTTCTTC
CDR3 protein: CATRDRGSSYNEQFF
clone size: .
J gene: TRBJ2-1
D gene: .
V gene: TRBV28

CDR3 DNA: TGCGCCAGCAGCTTGGATGATTCACCCCTCCACTTT
CDR3 protein: CASSLDDSPLHF
clone size: once
J gene: TRBJ1-6
D gene: .
V gene: TRBV5-1

CDR3 DNA: TGTGCCAGCAGCTTAGACGTTTGGCAGCCCCAGCATTTT
CDR3 protein: CASSLDVWQPQHF
clone size: once
J gene: TRBJ1-5
D gene: .
V gene: TRBV11-2

CDR3 DNA: TGTGCCAGCAGCTTGGACAGGGGCACTGAAGCTTTCTTT
CDR3 protein: CASSLDRGTEAFF
clone size: once
J gene: TRBJ1-1
D gene: TRBD1
V gene: TRBV5-6

CDR3 DNA: TGTGCCACCAGCAGGAGGAGCGGGGGTCTGGTAGATACGCAGTATTTT
CDR3 protein: CATSRRSGGLVDTQYF
clone size: many
J gene: TRBJ2-3
D gene: TRBD2
V gene: TRBV15

CDR3 DNA: TGTGCCAGCAGTTACTCGGGACAGGGTAATGAAAAACTGTTTTTT
CDR3 protein: CASSYSGQGNEKLFF
clone size: .
J gene: TRBJ1-4
D gene: TRBD1
V gene: TRBV6-6

CDR3 DNA: TGTGCCAGCTCACCGTTTAATAATTCACCCCTCCACTTT
CDR3 protein: CASSPFNNSPLHF
clone size: .
J gene: TRBJ1-6
D gene: .
V gene: TRBV18

CDR3 DNA: TGTGCCTGGAGTTCTGGGGGTTTAACTGAAGCTTTCTTT
CDR3 protein: CAWSSGGLTEAFF
clone size: .
J gene: TRBJ1-1
D gene: .
V gene: TRBV30

CDR3 DNA: TGTGCCAGCAGTTTTCTTACTTCAGGGGGAGGTGACACTGAAGCTTTCTTT
CDR3 protein: CASSFLTSGGGDTEAFF
clone size: .
J gene: TRBJ1-1
D gene: TRBD1
V gene: TRBV28

CDR3 DNA: TGTGCCAGCTGGAACCGAAGCTCCTACGAGCAGTACTTC
CDR3 protein: CASWNRSSYEQYF
clone size: once
J gene: TRBJ2-7
D gene: .
V gene: TRBV9

CDR3 DNA: TGTGCCAGCAGTGAAAGGAGCAGGGCGAATGAAAAACTGTTTTTT
CDR3 protein: CASSERSRANEKLFF
clone size: .
J gene: TRBJ1-4
D gene: .
V gene: TRBV6-1

CDR3 DNA: TGCGCCAGCAGCTTGATGGAAGAGCAGTACTTC
CDR3 protein: CASSLMEEQYF
clone size: .
J gene: TRBJ2-7
D gene: .
V gene: TRBV5-1

CDR3 DNA: TGTGCCAGCAGCTTAGCGTCAGGGGGGAGCGGTACCCTCCACTTT
CDR3 protein: CASSLASGGSGTLHF
clone size: few
J gene: TRBJ1-6
D gene: TRBD1
V gene: TRBV7-2

CDR3 DNA: TGTGCCAGTAGTATTGTCCCGGGACAGGGGCCAGAGACCCAGTACTTC
CDR3 protein: CASSIVPGQGPETQYF
clone size: .
J gene: TRBJ2-5
D gene: TRBD1
V gene: TRBV19

CDR3 DNA: TGTGCCAGCAGCTTAGTAGTAGCCAACTATGGCTACACCTTC
CDR3 protein: CASSLVVANYGYTF
clone size: .
J gene: TRBJ1-2
D gene: .
V gene: TRBV7-9

CDR3 DNA: TGCGCCAGCAGCTTGATTACAGGGGTGAACACTGAAGCTTTCTTT
CDR3 protein: CASSLITGVNTEAFF
clone size: .
J gene: TRBJ1-1
D gene: TRBD1
V gene: TRBV5-1

CDR3 DNA: TGTGCCATCAGTGACCCTCGGAGAGCCGAGCAGTACTTC
CDR3 protein: CAISDPRRAEQYF
clone size: .
J gene: TRBJ2-7
D gene: .
V gene: TRBV10-3

CDR3 DNA: TGTGCCAGCAGCCCCCGAGGCTCCTATAATTCACCCCTCCACTTT
CDR3 protein: CASSPRGSYNSPLHF
clone size: .
J gene: TRBJ1-6
D gene: .
V gene: TRBV9

CDR3 DNA: TGTGCCAGCAGCTTTCAGGTTCTGGATGAGCAGTTCTTC
CDR3 protein: CASSFQVLDEQFF
clone size: .
J gene: TRBJ2-1
D gene: .
V gene: TRBV5-6

CDR3 DNA: TGTGCCAGTAGTATAGACGGGGCATGGGAGACCCAGTACTTC
CDR3 protein: CASSIDGAWETQYF
clone size: .
J gene: TRBJ2-5
D gene: .
V gene: TRBV19

CDR3 DNA: TGTGCCAGCAGTAGAGGACAGGGAAGCTACGAGCAGTACTTC
CDR3 protein: CASSRGQGSYEQYF
clone size: .
J gene: TRBJ2-7
D gene: TRBD1
V gene: TRBV13

CDR3 DNA: TGTGCCAGCAGTCCCGACCGGTATAGCAATCAGCCCCAGCATTTT
CDR3 protein: CASSPDRYSNQPQHF
clone size: .
J gene: TRBJ1-5
D gene: .
V gene: TRBV2

CDR3 DNA: TGTGCCAGCACCCCCCGGGTGGCGACTAGCACAGATACGCAGTATTTT
CDR3 protein: CASTPRVATSTDTQYF
clone size: .
J gene: TRBJ2-3
D gene: .
V gene: TRBV5-6